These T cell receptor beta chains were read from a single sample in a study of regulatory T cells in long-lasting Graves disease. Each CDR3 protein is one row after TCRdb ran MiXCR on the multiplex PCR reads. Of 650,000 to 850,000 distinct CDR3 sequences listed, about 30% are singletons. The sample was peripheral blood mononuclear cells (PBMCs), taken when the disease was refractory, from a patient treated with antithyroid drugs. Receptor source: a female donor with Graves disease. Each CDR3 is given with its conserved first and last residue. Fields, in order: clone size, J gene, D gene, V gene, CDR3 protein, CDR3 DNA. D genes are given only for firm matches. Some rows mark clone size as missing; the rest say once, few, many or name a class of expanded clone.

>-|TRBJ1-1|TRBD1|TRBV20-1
CSAIQGRTEAFF
TGCAGTGCTATACAGGGGAGGACTGAAGCTTTCTTT
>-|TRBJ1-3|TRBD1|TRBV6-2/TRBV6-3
CASSSLGQGYTIYF
TGTGCCAGCAGTTCCCTCGGACAGGGCTACACCATATATTTT
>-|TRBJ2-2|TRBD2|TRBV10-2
CASSESRASGTGELFF
TGCGCCAGCAGTGAGTCCAGGGCTAGCGGGACCGGGGAGCTGTTTTTT
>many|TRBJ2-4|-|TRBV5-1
CASSLELAKNIQYF
TGCGCCAGCAGCTTGGAACTAGCCAAAAACATTCAGTACTTC
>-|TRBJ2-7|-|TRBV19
CASSLGRTFSPYEQYF
TGTGCCAGTAGTTTGGGACGCACGTTTAGCCCCTACGAGCAGTACTTC
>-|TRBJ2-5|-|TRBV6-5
CASSYRTVQETQYF
TGTGCCAGCAGTTATCGAACGGTACAAGAGACCCAGTACTTC
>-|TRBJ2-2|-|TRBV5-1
CASSFQDSTGELFF
TGCGCCAGCAGCTTCCAGGACTCCACCGGGGAGCTGTTTTTT
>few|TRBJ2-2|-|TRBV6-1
CASSEWRTPGELFF
TGTGCCAGCAGTGAATGGAGGACACCCGGGGAGCTGTTTTTT
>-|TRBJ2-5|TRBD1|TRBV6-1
CASSLRGTGGETQYF
TGTGCCAGCAGCCTACGGGGGACAGGGGGAGAGACCCAGTACTTC
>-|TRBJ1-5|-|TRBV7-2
CASSPLYPRRDQPQHF
TGTGCCAGCAGCCCTCTGTACCCCAGGAGGGATCAGCCCCAGCATTTT
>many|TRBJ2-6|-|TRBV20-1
CSARISGANVLTF
TGCAGTGCGCGGATCTCTGGGGCCAACGTCCTGACTTTC
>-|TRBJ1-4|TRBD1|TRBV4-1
CASSQDPGQGQEKLFF
TGCGCCAGCAGCCAGGACCCGGGACAGGGACAAGAAAAACTGTTTTTT
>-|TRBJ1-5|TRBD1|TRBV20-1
CSARDRAGGINQPQHF
TGCAGTGCTAGGGACAGGGCGGGGGGCATTAATCAGCCCCAGCATTTT
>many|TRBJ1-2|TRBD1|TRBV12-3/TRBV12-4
CASSPRTGPSYGYTF
TGTGCCAGCAGTCCCCGGACAGGCCCAAGCTATGGCTACACCTTC
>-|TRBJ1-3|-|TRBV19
CASRSGSSGNTIYF
TGTGCCAGTCGTAGCGGGAGCTCTGGAAACACCATATATTTT
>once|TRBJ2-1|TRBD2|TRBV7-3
CASSLLAGYNEQFF
TGTGCCAGCAGCCTTCTAGCGGGGTACAATGAGCAGTTCTTC
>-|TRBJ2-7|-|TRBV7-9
CASSSVLGFYEQYF
TGTGCCAGCAGCTCAGTATTAGGTTTCTACGAGCAGTACTTC